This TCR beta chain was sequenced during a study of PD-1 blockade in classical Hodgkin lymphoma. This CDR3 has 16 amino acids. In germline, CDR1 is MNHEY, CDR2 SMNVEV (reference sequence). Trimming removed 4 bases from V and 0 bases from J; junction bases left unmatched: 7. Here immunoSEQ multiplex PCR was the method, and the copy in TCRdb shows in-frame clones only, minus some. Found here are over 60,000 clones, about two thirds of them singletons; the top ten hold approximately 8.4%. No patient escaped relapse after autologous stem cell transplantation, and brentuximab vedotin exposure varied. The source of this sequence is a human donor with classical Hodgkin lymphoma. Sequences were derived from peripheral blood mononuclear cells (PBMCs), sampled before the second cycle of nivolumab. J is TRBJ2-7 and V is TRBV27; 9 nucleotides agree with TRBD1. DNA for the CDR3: TGTGCCAGCAGTTCCGGGACAGGGCTTAGCTCCTACGAGCAGTACTTC. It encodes CASSSGTGLSSYEQYF.